Included here is one T cell receptor (beta chain) sequence, with context. The sample comes from a study of blood T cell repertoires in COVID-19. Study background: Collection of acute and convalescent COVID-19 samples took place in the United States, Italy and Spain. T cells, B-cell-depleted T cells, or PBMCs provided the cDNA or gDNA that served as material.

Germline CDR1 and CDR2: LNHDA and SQIVND (reference sequence). The CDR3 has 13 residues. Trimming shortened V by 3 bases and J by 8 bases, and 10 bases separated the two germline ends. Per the study methods: Using reference gene primer amplification, nucleated cell counts were estimated. Clones were sequenced by immunoSEQ multiplex PCR, and TCRdb holds only the in-frame ones, with some missing. The V and J calls and the clone size are those of that table, but D and trimming were determined from the DNA. The sample yields some 170,000 clones, 75% to 90% seen once. The sequence was collected from a woman at least 80 years old with active or convalescent COVID-19. The V gene is TRBV19, the J gene TRBJ1-4, with no clear D. The source material was peripheral blood. The CDR3 nucleotides are TGTGCCAGTAGTATCGCACAGCCCGAAAAACTGTTTTTT. Amino acid sequence: CASSIAQPEKLFF.